Included here is one T cell receptor beta chain sequence, with context. What it binds is unknown. This sample was included in a study of T-cell reconstitution after alpha-beta-depleted transplantation in children. General study findings and limits: As was reported, about two months after transplant, alpha-beta T cells came from several hundred expanded graft clones.

The J segment lost 4 bases and the V segment lost 4 bases, leaving 13 bases of the junction unmatched. The CDR3 is made up of 18 amino acids. Per the germline V gene, CDR1 is SGHDN and CDR2 is FVKESK. Unique molecular identifiers were built into the TCRbeta library. TCRdb ran MiXCR on the PCR reads and lists one entry per CDR3 protein. The table lists roughly 490,000 distinct CDR3 sequences, roughly 11% of them singletons. This specimen consisted of PBMCs, mostly from graft donor cells, obtained 180 days after TCRalphabeta/CD19-depleted stem cell transplant. J is TRBJ1-6 and V is TRBV14; 7 nucleotides align to TRBD1. The source of this sequence is a female patient aged 2 to 10 who had a stem cell transplant for aplastic anemia, so the T cells may come from the graft donor. The CDR3 DNA is TGTGCCAGCAGCCGAGGCGTCTCTGGGACAGCTTATAATTCACCCCTCCACTTT. Its translation: CASSRGVSGTAYNSPLHF.